This T cell receptor (beta chain) derives from a study of neurological immune-mediated disorders. Germline-derived CDR1 and CDR2 are SGHVS and FQNEAQ. Between the trimmed V and J ends, which lost 5 bases and 0 bases, there was a span of 14 bases. The CDR3 extends over 16 amino acids. This clonotype was counted at least ten times. What it binds is unknown. Study observations and caveats: Multiple sclerosis patients had less TCR clonal expansion than even healthy controls, unlike HTLV-1-associated myelopathy.

5'RACE employing 10-nucleotide random UMIs yielded the cDNA. One entry per CDR3 protein, called by TCRdb with MiXCR from the 5' RACE reads. The sample gives about 57,000 distinct CDR3 sequences, roughly 13% of which show up once; roughly a tenth is in the top ten. Sequencing used PBMCs. The sequence came from a woman aged 60-70 years with HTLV-1-associated myelopathy (HAM/TSP). The chain links TRBV7-8 to TRBJ2-1, with D perhaps matching TRBD1 (5 bases). The CDR3 coding sequence is TGTGCCAGCAGCAAAGGGGCGGACCGCTCCTACAATGAGCAGTTCTTC. It translates to CASSKGADRSYNEQFF. Combining the CDR3 with reference TRBV7-8 and TRBJ2-1 gives the whole variable domain GAGVSQSPRYKVAKRGQDVALRCDPISGHVSLFWYQQALGQGPEFLTYFQNEAQLDKSGLPSDRFFAERPEGSVSTLKIQRTQQEDSAVYLCASSKGADRSYNEQFFGPGTRLTVL.